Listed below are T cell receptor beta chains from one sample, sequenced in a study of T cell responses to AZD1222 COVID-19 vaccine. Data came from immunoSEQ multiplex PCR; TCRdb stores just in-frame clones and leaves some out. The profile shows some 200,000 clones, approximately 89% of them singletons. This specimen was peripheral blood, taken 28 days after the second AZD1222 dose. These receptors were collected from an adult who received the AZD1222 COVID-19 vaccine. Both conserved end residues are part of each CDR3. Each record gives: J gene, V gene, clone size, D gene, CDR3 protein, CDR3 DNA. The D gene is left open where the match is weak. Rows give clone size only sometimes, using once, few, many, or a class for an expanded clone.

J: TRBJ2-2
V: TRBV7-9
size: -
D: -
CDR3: CASSLIGSSNTGELFF
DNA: TGTGCCAGCAGCTTAATAGGGAGTTCGAACACCGGGGAGCTGTTTTTT

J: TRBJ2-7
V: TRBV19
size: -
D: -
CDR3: CASSIGGFRLSYEQYF
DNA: TGTGCCAGTAGTATAGGGGGTTTCCGCCTCTCCTACGAGCAGTACTTC

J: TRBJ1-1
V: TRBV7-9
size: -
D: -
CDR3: CASSFTQVNTEAFF
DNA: TGTGCCAGCAGCTTTACCCAGGTGAACACTGAAGCTTTCTTT

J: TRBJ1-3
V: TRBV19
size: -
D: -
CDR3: CASRTLGGSGNTIYF
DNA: TGTGCCAGTAGAACTCTTGGGGGCTCTGGAAACACCATATATTTT

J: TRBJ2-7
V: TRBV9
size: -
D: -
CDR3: CASSPSGLSSYEQYF
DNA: TGTGCCAGCAGCCCCTCCGGGTTAAGCTCCTACGAGCAGTACTTC

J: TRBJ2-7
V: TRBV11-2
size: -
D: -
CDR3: CASSANQWYEQYF
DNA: TGTGCCAGCAGCGCCAATCAGTGGTACGAGCAGTACTTC

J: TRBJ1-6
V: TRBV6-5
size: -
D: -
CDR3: CASRAGRNSPLHF
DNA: TGTGCCAGCAGGGCAGGGAGGAATTCACCCCTCCACTTT

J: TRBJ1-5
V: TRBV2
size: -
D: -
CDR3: CASTLGENQPQHF
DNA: TGTGCCAGCACCCTAGGGGAGAATCAGCCCCAGCATTTT

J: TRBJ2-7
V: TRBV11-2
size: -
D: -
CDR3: CASSLGTRYEQYF
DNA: TGTGCCAGCAGCTTGGGGACGCGGTACGAGCAGTACTTC

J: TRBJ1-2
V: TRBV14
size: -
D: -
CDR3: CASSQIQGMNGYTF
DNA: TGTGCCAGCAGCCAAATACAGGGAATGAATGGCTACACCTTC

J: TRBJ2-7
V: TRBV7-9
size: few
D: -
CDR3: CASSAGLDTHEQYF
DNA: TGTGCCAGCAGCGCGGGCCTCGACACCCACGAGCAGTACTTC

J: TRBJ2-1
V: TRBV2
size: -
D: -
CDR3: CASSPLSEQFF
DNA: TGTGCCAGCAGCCCCCTCAGTGAGCAGTTCTTC

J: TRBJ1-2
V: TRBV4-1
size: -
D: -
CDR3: CASSQGPVGAWYGYTF
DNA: TGCGCCAGCAGCCAAGGTCCGGTAGGGGCGTGGTATGGCTACACCTTC

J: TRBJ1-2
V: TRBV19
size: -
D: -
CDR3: CASSADRRTGYTF
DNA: TGTGCCAGTAGTGCGGATCGCCGGACTGGCTACACCTTC

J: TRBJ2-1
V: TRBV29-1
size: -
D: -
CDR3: CSGGGGGNYNEQFF
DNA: TGCAGCGGTGGAGGGGGGGGAAACTACAATGAGCAGTTCTTC

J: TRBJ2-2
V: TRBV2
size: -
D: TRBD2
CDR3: CASVLAESTGELFF
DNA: TGTGCCAGCGTCCTAGCGGAGAGTACCGGGGAGCTGTTTTTT

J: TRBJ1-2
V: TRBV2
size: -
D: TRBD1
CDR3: CASSRGQGNYGYTF
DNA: TGTGCCAGCAGTCGGGGACAGGGAAACTATGGCTACACCTTC

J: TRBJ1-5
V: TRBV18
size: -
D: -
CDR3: CASSSDGNQPQHF
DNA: TGTGCCAGCTCGTCGGACGGTAATCAGCCCCAGCATTTT

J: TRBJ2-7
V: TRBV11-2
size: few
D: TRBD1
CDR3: CASSPINRDRRSIYEQYF
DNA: TGTGCCAGCAGCCCTATCAATAGGGACAGGAGATCCATCTACGAGCAGTACTTC

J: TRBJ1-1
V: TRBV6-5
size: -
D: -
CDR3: CASSYPSTDSSTEAFF
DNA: TGTGCCAGCAGCTACCCCTCCACGGACAGCTCCACTGAAGCTTTCTTT

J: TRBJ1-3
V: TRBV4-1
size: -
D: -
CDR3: CASSQERMGNTIYF
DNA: TGCGCCAGCAGCCAAGAAAGGATGGGGAACACCATATATTTT

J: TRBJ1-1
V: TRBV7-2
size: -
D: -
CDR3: CASSQKRRATEAFF
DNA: TGTGCCAGCAGCCAGAAGCGCAGGGCCACTGAAGCTTTCTTT

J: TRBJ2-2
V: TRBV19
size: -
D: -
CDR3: CASSIRDNGGNTGELFF
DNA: TGTGCCAGTAGTATAAGGGACAACGGGGGAAACACCGGGGAGCTGTTTTTT

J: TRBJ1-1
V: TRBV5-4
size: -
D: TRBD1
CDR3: CASSKGQYLVNTEAFF
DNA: TGTGCCAGCAGCAAGGGACAGTATTTGGTGAACACTGAAGCTTTCTTT

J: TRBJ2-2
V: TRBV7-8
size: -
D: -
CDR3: CASSLGPGTGELFF
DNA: TGTGCCAGCAGCCTGGGGCCGGGGACCGGGGAGCTGTTTTTT

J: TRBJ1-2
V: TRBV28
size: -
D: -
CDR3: CASSSRTYGYTF
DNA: TGTGCCAGCAGCTCTCGTACCTATGGCTACACCTTC

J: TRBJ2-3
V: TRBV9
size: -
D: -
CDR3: CASSNGHGTDTQYF
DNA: TGTGCCAGCAGCAACGGACACGGCACAGATACGCAGTATTTT

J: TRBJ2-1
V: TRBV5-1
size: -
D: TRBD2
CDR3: CASSTGTSGMDEQFF
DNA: TGCGCCAGCAGCACCGGGACTAGCGGGATGGATGAGCAGTTCTTC